These 5 T cell receptor beta chains originate from one sample sequenced in a study of regulatory T cells in long-lasting Graves disease. The time point was: newly diagnosed GD, antithyroid drugs for less than 3 months. Extracted PBMC RNA gave rise to the TCR library. Building of the TCR beta libraries involved iRepertoire HTBI primers and Arm-PCR of CDR3 regions. TCRdb re-analysed the multiplex PCR reads in MiXCR, keeping a single row per CDR3 protein. The sample includes 360,000 or so distinct CDR3 sequences, about 10% of them seen just once. This sample was shared with a second study, whose subject was T cells in Graves' hyperthyroidism and ophthalmopathy.

The sequences come from peripheral blood mononuclear cells (PBMCs), collected at new diagnosis, from a patient treated with antithyroid drugs. The receptors here all came from a woman under 30 with Graves disease.

This clonotype was counted ten times or more. The gene calls are TRBV5-1 and TRBJ1-1; no firm D call. The CDR3 has 16 amino acids. Germline CDR1 is SGHRS and CDR2 is YFSETQ. Trimming removed 3 bases from V and 3 bases from J, with 18 bases in between. The CDR3 protein is CASSYGDFRGDTEAFF. DNA of the CDR3: TGCGCCAGCAGCTATGGCGATTTTCGGGGAGACACTGAAGCTTTCTTT.

Many counts were recorded for this clonotype. This sequence joins TRBV11-2 and TRBJ2-7; 7 nucleotides agree with TRBD1. V lost 1 base, J lost 2 bases, and 8 bases stayed unmatched. This CDR3 is built from 16 residues. Germline V gene sequence: CDR1 SGHAT, CDR2 FQNNGV. This CDR3 is CASSLAGTVGTYEQYV. CDR3 sequence (DNA): TGTGCCAGCAGCTTAGCGGGGACAGTCGGGACCTACGAGCAGTACGTC.

This clonotype was observed at least ten times. This chain connects TRBV15 to TRBJ1-5, with a weak D call TRBD1 (5 bases). Trimming cost V 3 bases and J 4 bases, with 13 bases left between them. The length of the CDR3 is 15 residues. Germline CDR1 reads LNHNV; CDR2 reads YYDKDF (reference sequence). The CDR3: CATSRGPEGNQPQHF. The DNA for the CDR3 is TGTGCCACCAGCAGGGGTCCCGAGGGGAATCAGCCCCAGCATTTT.

This clonotype came up many times. The V gene is TRBV7-2, the J gene TRBJ1-4, with D uncertain. V was pared by 6 bases and J by 1 base, with 18 bases between. The CDR3 spans 17 residues. CDR1 and CDR2 from the germline V gene are SGHTA and FQGNSA. The CDR3 sequence: CASRSPNNRITNEKLFF. CDR3 bases: TGTGCCAGCAGAAGCCCCAACAATAGGATAACTAATGAAAAACTGTTTTTT. The whole variable domain, filled in from reference TRBV7-2 and TRBJ1-4, reads GAGVSQSPSNKVTEKGKDVELRCDPISGHTALYWYRQSLGQGLEFLIYFQGNSAPDKSGLPSDRFSAERTGGSVSTLTIQRTQQEDSAVYLCASRSPNNRITNEKLFFGSGTQLSVL.

This clonotype has ten or more counts. The chain recombines TRBV11-2 with TRBJ2-7, with 14 bases that match TRBD2. V gave up 5 bases and J gave up 2 bases; unmatched junction bases: 5. Per germline, CDR1 SGHAT and CDR2 FQNNGV. The CDR3 runs to 16 residues. The CDR3 coding sequence is TGTGCCAGCAGCCGACCGGGACTAGCGGGAGCCTACGAGCAGTACTTC. Amino acid sequence: CASSRPGLAGAYEQYF.